This entry lists 19 T cell receptor beta chains sequenced from one sample in a study of cytomegalovirus exposure and HLA in healthy donors. With 60 Vbeta and 13 Jbeta primers, the PCR was carried out. Data came from immunoSEQ multiplex PCR; TCRdb stores just in-frame clones and leaves some out. The sample records some 140,000 clones, roughly 9.6% being singletons. The sample taken for sequencing was PBMCs. These receptors came from a middle-aged woman in good health and CMV-seropositive.

This clone was seen only a few times. The rearrangement links TRBV2 to TRBJ1-1, with D maybe TRBD1 (6 bases). V was shortened by 5 bases and J by 4 bases, with 11 bases between the two germline ends. CDR1 SNHLY and CDR2 FYNNEI come from the germline V gene. The CDR3 contains 13 residues. CDR3 sequence (DNA): TGTGCCAGCAGTAACAGGGTTGGCACTGAAGCTTTCTTT. It codes for CASSNRVGTEAFF.

Only a few counts were recorded for this clone. The chain employs TRBV5-4 and TRBJ2-1, with 8 positions matching TRBD2. V was pared by 2 bases and J by 4 bases, with 5 bases of the junction left unmatched. The CDR3 sequence is 15 residues long. Germline values: CDR1 SGHNT, CDR2 YYREEE (reference sequence). In DNA form, the CDR3 reads TGTGCCAGCAGCTTCTCGGCTAGCGGGTACAATGAGCAGTTCTTC. Its protein is CASSFSASGYNEQFF.

This chain uses TRBV5-1 with TRBJ1-3, with D perhaps TRBD1 (6 bases). Germline values: CDR1 SGHRS, CDR2 YFSETQ. With 4 bases removed from V and 2 bases from J, the gap between germline ends came to 16 bases. CDR3 length: 16 amino acids. The CDR3 sequence is CASSPDPTGTGNTIYF. The DNA for the CDR3 is TGCGCCAGCAGCCCCGACCCGACAGGCACTGGAAACACCATATATTTT.

V gene TRBV5-4 combines with J gene TRBJ1-5; weak D call: TRBD1 (5 bases). The V end lost 7 bases, the J end lost 11 bases, and 16 bases lay between the germline ends. This CDR3 has 12 amino acids. Germline V gene data show CDR1 as SGHNT and CDR2 as YYREEE (reference sequence). The CDR3 loop reads CASPLDSGSQHF. CDR3 DNA sequence: TGTGCCAGCCCCCTAGACAGTGGGTCCCAGCATTTT.

The chain combines TRBV6-5 with TRBJ1-2, with a tentative D call TRBD1 (6 bases). CDR3 length: 15 residues. Trimming cost V 2 bases and J 2 bases, with 12 bases left between them. Germline CDR1 reads MNHEY; CDR2 reads SVGAGI. The DNA for the CDR3 is TGTGCCAGCAGTTACGGAACAGGGAGAAACTATGGCTACACCTTC. Its translation is CASSYGTGRNYGYTF.

In this sample, this clone turned up a few times. This chain joins TRBV19 and TRBJ1-4, with D possibly matching TRBD1 (6 bases). There are 14 residues in the CDR3. Trimming removed 7 bases at V and 5 bases at J, with 14 bases between. Germline loops: CDR1 LNHDA, CDR2 SQIVND (reference sequence). The CDR3 DNA reads as TGTGCCAGTAAAGAGGGGGTAGGAAATGAAAAACTGTTTTTT. The encoded protein is CASKEGVGNEKLFF.

V is TRBV5-1 and J is TRBJ1-4; D is perhaps TRBD1 (6 bases). The V end was cut by 0 bases, the J end by 5 bases, with 14 bases between. Germline CDR1 is SGHRS and CDR2 is YFSETQ. The CDR3 sequence is 16 residues long. The CDR3 region has the DNA TGCGCCAGCAGCTTGGCATCTCAGGGGTTGAATGAAAAACTGTTTTTT. Its protein is CASSLASQGLNEKLFF.

This clone appeared a few times. The chain couples TRBV7-9 to TRBJ1-6; weak D call: TRBD1 (5 bases). Germline loops: CDR1 SEHNR, CDR2 FQNEAQ (reference sequence). The CDR3 covers 14 residues. Trimming shortened V by 1 base and J by 7 bases, and 8 bases separated the two germline ends. The CDR3 here is CASSLEGLNSPLHF. CDR3 coding DNA: TGTGCCAGCAGCTTAGAGGGGTTGAATTCACCCCTCCACTTT.

This clone was observed a handful of times. V gene TRBV7-6 combines with J gene TRBJ1-1, with 7 bases identical to TRBD1. Germline CDR1 SGHVS, CDR2 FNYEAQ. This CDR3 contains 13 residues. The ends lost 1 base at V and 8 bases at J; junction bases unmatched: 4. CDR3 loop: CASSLGEGAEAFF. The CDR3 nucleotides read TGTGCCAGCAGCTTAGGTGAGGGGGCGGAAGCTTTCTTT.

There are a few counts of this clone. The CDR3 protein is CASSGGGGTGRYEQYF. Written as DNA, the CDR3 is TGTGCCAGCAGCGGAGGAGGCGGGACAGGGAGATACGAGCAGTACTTC. This rearrangement joins TRBV11-2 to TRBJ2-7, with 9 positions matching TRBD1. The trim removed 5 bases at V and 4 bases at J, leaving 12 bases unmatched. The V gene's germline CDR1 is SGHAT and CDR2 FQNNGV. This CDR3 has 16 amino acids.

V and J are TRBV7-2 and TRBJ2-2, with TRBD2 matching over 8 bases. Germline values: CDR1 SGHTA, CDR2 FQGNSA. The V gene end was trimmed by 1 base and the J gene end by 5 bases; junction bases not matched to a gene: 0. The CDR3 totals 14 residues. This CDR3 reads CASSLGLATGELFF. DNA for the CDR3: TGTGCCAGCAGCTTAGGACTAGCGACCGGGGAGCTGTTTTTT.

The chain is built from TRBV7-6 and TRBJ2-3; the match to TRBD1 covers 12 bases. The CDR3 consists of 16 residues. Unmatched junction bases numbered 5, after V lost 4 bases and J lost 3 bases. Germline V lookup: CDR1 SGHVS, CDR2 FNYEAQ. This CDR3 reads CASSSTGQGATDTQYF. The CDR3 DNA is TGTGCCAGCAGCTCAACGGGACAGGGGGCAACAGATACGCAGTATTTT.

This chain links TRBV2 with TRBJ2-5; 11 nucleotides match TRBD2. CDR1 is SNHLY, CDR2 FYNNEI, per germline. This CDR3 is built from 16 residues. Unmatched junction bases numbered 7, after V lost 5 bases and J lost 2 bases. CDR3 region: CASSSGTSGLQETQYF. CDR3 nucleotide sequence: TGTGCCAGCAGTTCGGGGACTAGCGGACTTCAAGAGACCCAGTACTTC.

This clone has just a few counts. V is TRBV7-2 and J is TRBJ2-7, with D tentatively TRBD2 (6 bases). V was cut by 7 bases and J by 4 bases, with 17 bases left in between. Germline values: CDR1 SGHTA, CDR2 FQGNSA. CDR3 length: 14 amino acids. CDR3 coding DNA: TGTGCCAGCACCTTTTCCGGGAGCCCGTACGAGCAGTACTTC. It specifies CASTFSGSPYEQYF.

This clone was found a few times. The V call is TRBV5-4, the J call TRBJ1-2; D is undetermined. Germline CDR1 reads SGHNT; CDR2 reads YYREEE (reference sequence). Trimming left V 0 bases short and J 1 base short, with 7 bases between. This CDR3 has 14 residues. CDR3 DNA sequence: TGTGCCAGCAGCTTGGGGCAGGATAACTATGGCTACACCTTC. Amino acids: CASSLGQDNYGYTF.

The V and J genes are TRBV5-6 and TRBJ2-3, with D perhaps TRBD2 (5 bases). V lost 1 base and J 3 bases, leaving 12 bases between the germline ends. The V gene's germline CDR1 is SGHDT and CDR2 YYEEEE. The CDR3 has 15 residues. CDR3 region: CASSLPGLSTDTQYF. Written as DNA, the CDR3 is TGTGCCAGCAGCTTGCCCGGACTCTCGACAGATACGCAGTATTTT.

The V call is TRBV5-6, the J call TRBJ2-3, with 13 positions matching TRBD2. Germline V CDR1 and CDR2: SGHDT, YYEEEE. Germline trimming cut 4 bases from V and 1 base from J; bases unmatched to any gene: 3. This CDR3 has 16 amino acids. This CDR3 is CASSGGTSGGTDTQYF. The CDR3, as DNA: TGTGCCAGCAGCGGCGGGACTAGCGGGGGCACAGATACGCAGTATTTT.

V is TRBV6-1 and J is TRBJ1-4; D perhaps matches TRBD1 (5 bases). Germline V gene lookup returns CDR1 MNHNS and CDR2 SASEGT. The CDR3 extends over 13 amino acids. Trimming removed 7 bases from V and 12 bases from J, with 18 bases in between. This CDR3 is CASTLGEGAQLFF. CDR3 in DNA: TGTGCCAGCACTTTAGGGGAAGGGGCCCAACTGTTTTTT.

This clone was seen a single time. J is TRBJ2-5 and V is TRBV2, with D maybe TRBD2 (6 bases). In germline, CDR1 is SNHLY, CDR2 FYNNEI. V was clipped by 8 bases and J by 1 base, with 8 bases between them. This CDR3 region has 12 residues. CDR3 sequence reads: CASGGSQETQYF. Here the CDR3 DNA reads TGTGCCAGCGGGGGGTCCCAAGAGACCCAGTACTTC.